These 8 T cell receptor beta chains originate from one sample sequenced in a study of identical twins. From the 5' RACE reads, TCRdb called clonotypes with MiXCR, one entry per CDR3 protein. Among 1.5 million or so distinct CDR3 sequences listed, 32% were seen once. Material: cord blood. These TCRs come from a newborn girl in good health.

This clonotype was found a few times. The gene calls are TRBV5-1 and TRBJ2-7; 10 bases agree with TRBD2. Per germline, CDR1 SGHRS and CDR2 YFSETQ. The trim removed 7 bases at V and 7 bases at J, leaving 11 bases unmatched. CDR3 length equals 14 residues. The CDR3 bases are TGCGCCAGCTCAGCGGGGGGGCTTTACGGTGAGCAGTACTTC. This translates into CASSAGGLYGEQYF.

This rearrangement joins TRBV21-1 to TRBJ1-5; TRBD1 was called by the table and not checked on the DNA. TRBV21-1 is termed a pseudogene. The CDR3 totals 17 residues. CDR3 DNA sequence: TGTGCCAGCAGCAAACTGGCAGGGGGCGGATGGTATCAGCCCCAGCATTTT. It is translated as CASSKLAGGGWYQPQHF.

V usage is TRBV11-2 and J usage is TRBJ2-7; D might be TRBD1 (6 bases). CDR3 length equals 17 residues. Germline CDR1 reads SGHAT; CDR2 reads FQNNGV. V was trimmed by 5 bases and J by 5 bases, leaving 25 bases between them. This chain's CDR3 is CASSPLGQGQGRDEQYF. As DNA, the CDR3 is TGTGCCAGCAGCCCTCTGGGGCAGGGGCAGGGCAGGGACGAGCAGTACTTC. The whole variable domain, filled in from reference TRBV11-2 and TRBJ2-7, reads EAGVAQSPRYKIIEKRQSVAFWCNPISGHATLYWYQQILGQGPKLLIQFQNNGVVDDSQLPKDRFSAERLKGVDSTLKIQPAKLEDSAVYLCASSPLGQGQGRDEQYFGPGTRLTVT.

The genes are TRBV11-2 and TRBJ2-7; TRBD2 aligns across 11 bases. Germline V gene sequence: CDR1 SGHAT, CDR2 FQNNGV. The CDR3 extends over 17 amino acids. The J segment lost 2 bases and the V segment lost 3 bases, leaving 9 bases of the junction unmatched. In nucleotides, the CDR3 is TGTGCCAGCAGCTTTAGAGGAGTAGCGGGAGGGCCCTACGAGCAGTACTTC. Encoded protein: CASSFRGVAGGPYEQYF.

The chain joins TRBV3-1 to TRBJ2-7; D assignment may be TRBD1 or TRBD2 (6 bases each). The CDR3 totals 13 residues. Trimming shortened V by 3 bases and J by 6 bases, and 12 bases separated the two germline ends. CDR1 LGHDT and CDR2 YNNKEL come from the germline V gene (reference sequence). This chain's CDR3 is CASSQYEGGEQYF. The CDR3, as DNA: TGTGCCAGCAGCCAGTACGAGGGGGGCGAGCAGTACTTC.

Only a few counts were recorded for this clonotype. This chain uses TRBV2 with TRBJ1-6, with 7 bases fitting TRBD1. Germline CDR1 reads SNHLY; CDR2 reads FYNNEI. The length of the CDR3 is 15 residues. The V gene end was trimmed by 3 bases and the J gene end by 7 bases; junction bases not matched to a gene: 6. In DNA, the CDR3 is TGTGCCAGCAGTGAGCCAGGGACAGAAAATTCACCCCTCCACTTT. Residues: CASSEPGTENSPLHF. Complete variable domain (other parts from reference TRBV2 and TRBJ1-6): EPEVTQTPSHQVTQMGQEVILRCVPISNHLYFYWYRQILGQKVEFLVSFYNNEISEKSEIFDDQFSVERPDGSNFTLKIRSTKLEDSAMYFCASSEPGTENSPLHFGNGTRLTVT.

The chain couples TRBV20-1 to TRBJ2-7; the match to TRBD1 covers 7 bases. CDR1 and CDR2 (germline): DFQATT, SNEGSKA (reference sequence). The CDR3 sequence is 15 residues long. Trimming at V came to 3 bases and at J to 3 bases, leaving 11 bases not matched to a gene. The DNA of the CDR3 is TGCAGTGCTAGCGGGACAGTTAGCCTATTCTACGAGCAGTACTTC. As protein: CSASGTVSLFYEQYF.

This chain joins TRBV28 and TRBJ2-3; 7 bases map to TRBD2. V lost 6 bases to trimming and J lost 1 base; unmatched junction nucleotides: 10. This CDR3 contains 16 residues. Germline V gives CDR1 MDHEN, CDR2 SYDVKM. The CDR3 loop is CASSRPRRGGTDTQYF. The CDR3 coding sequence is TGTGCCAGCAGCCGACCTCGCCGGGGGGGCACAGATACGCAGTATTTT.